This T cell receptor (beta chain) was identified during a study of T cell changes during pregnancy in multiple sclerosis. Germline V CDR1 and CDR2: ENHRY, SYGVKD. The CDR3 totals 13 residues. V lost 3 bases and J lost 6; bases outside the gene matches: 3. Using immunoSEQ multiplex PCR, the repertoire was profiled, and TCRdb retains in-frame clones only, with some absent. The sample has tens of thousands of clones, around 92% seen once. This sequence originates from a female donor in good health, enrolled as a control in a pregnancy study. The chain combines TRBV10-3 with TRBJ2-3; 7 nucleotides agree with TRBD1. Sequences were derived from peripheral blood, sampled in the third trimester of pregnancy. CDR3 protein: CAISEQGMDTQYF. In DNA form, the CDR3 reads TGTGCCATCAGTGAACAGGGGATGGATACGCAGTATTTT.